This T cell receptor (beta chain) was documented in a study of regulatory T cells in long-lasting Graves disease. Time point specified: persistent/refractory GD, antithyroid drugs over 5 years with positive TRAb. Researchers made the TCR library from RNA that was extracted from PBMCs. Enrollment of patients was through an endocrinology department in Xi'an, China. Building of the TCR beta libraries involved iRepertoire HTBI primers and Arm-PCR of CDR3 regions. Under the authors' procedure: The samples included 60 to 75 TRBV and 14 TRBJ segments. TCRdb reprocessed the multiplex PCR reads with MiXCR, giving one entry per CDR3 protein. TCRdb, rather than the study authors, made the V and J calls. The table has around 340,000 distinct CDR3 sequences, around a fifth seen once. Findings and caveats of the study: Persistent disease favored TRBV28, TRBJ1-2 and TRBJ2-5.

The CDR3 length is 17 residues. Trimming at V came to 5 bases and at J to 1 base, leaving 6 bases not matched to a gene. Germline CDR1 MDHEN, CDR2 SYDVKM. To note about this clonotype: Its antigen remains unknown.

The sequence came from a female donor with Graves disease. This specimen consisted of peripheral blood mononuclear cells (PBMCs), obtained when the disease was refractory, from a patient treated with antithyroid drugs. The gene calls are TRBV28 and TRBJ2-3; 13 bases match TRBD2. As DNA, the CDR3 is TGTGCCAGCAGTGTACGGACTAGCGGGAGCGGCACAGATACGCAGTATTTT. It is translated as CASSVRTSGSGTDTQYF.